This is a list of T cell receptor beta chains from one sample in a study of T-cell reconstitution after alpha-beta-depleted transplantation in children. TCRdb re-analysed the PCR reads in MiXCR, keeping a single row per CDR3 protein. Of about 300,000 distinct CDR3 sequences listed, roughly 7.8% are singletons. Sequencing was performed on peripheral blood, taken 360 days after TCRalphabeta/CD19-depleted stem cell transplant. These receptor sequences come from a female patient between 2 and 15 years old who had a stem cell transplant for Fanconi anemia, so the T cells may come from the graft donor. The CDR3 runs from the conserved cysteine through the conserved F or W. The order of the fields is clone size, V gene, J gene, D gene, CDR3 protein, CDR3 DNA. The D gene is left open where the match is weak. The size entry is marked missing in some rows and otherwise reads once, few, many or a size class.

size: -
V: TRBV4-3
J: TRBJ1-1
D: -
CDR3: CASSQDLGGRILAEAFF
DNA: TGCGCCAGCAGCCAAGATTTGGGTGGACGGATCTTGGCGGAAGCTTTCTTT

size: many
V: TRBV24-1
J: TRBJ2-5
D: -
CDR3: CATSDSGRGTETQYF
DNA: TGTGCCACCAGTGATTCAGGCCGGGGGACAGAGACCCAGTACTTC

size: many
V: TRBV6-6
J: TRBJ2-5
D: -
CDR3: CASSYIETQYF
DNA: TGTGCCAGCAGTTATATAGAGACCCAGTACTTC

size: few
V: TRBV7-9
J: TRBJ1-1
D: TRBD1
CDR3: CASSFMEGAAFF
DNA: TGTGCCAGCAGCTTTATGGAGGGGGCGGCTTTCTTT

size: -
V: TRBV11-1
J: TRBJ2-1
D: -
CDR3: CACPAVTEPHNEQFF
DNA: TGTGCCTGTCCCGCCGTCACAGAACCACACAATGAGCAGTTCTTC

size: -
V: TRBV28
J: TRBJ2-3
D: TRBD2
CDR3: CASSLTRGGTDTQYF
DNA: TGTGCCAGCAGTTTAACGCGGGGGGGCACAGATACGCAGTATTTT

size: many
V: TRBV5-1
J: TRBJ2-3
D: TRBD2
CDR3: CASSFDPAGGGRDTQYF
DNA: TGCGCCAGCAGCTTTGACCCAGCGGGAGGTGGACGGGATACGCAGTATTTT

size: many
V: TRBV28
J: TRBJ2-7
D: TRBD2
CDR3: CASSLRLAGVKEYF
DNA: TGTGCCAGCAGTTTACGACTAGCGGGAGTGAAGGAGTACTTC

size: many
V: TRBV21-1
J: TRBJ2-1
D: -
CDR3: CASSKILARNEQFF
DNA: TGTGCCAGCAGCAAAATTTTAGCGAGGAATGAGCAGTTCTTC

size: -
V: TRBV18
J: TRBJ2-7
D: -
CDR3: CASSPLPPGLYEQYF
DNA: TGTGCCAGCTCACCACTCCCCCCCGGACTCTACGAGCAGTACTTC

size: many
V: TRBV7-2
J: TRBJ2-4
D: -
CDR3: CASSLVSPRWGNIQYF
DNA: TGTGCCAGCAGCTTAGTTTCCCCTCGCTGGGGGAACATTCAGTACTTC

size: few
V: TRBV20-1
J: TRBJ2-1
D: -
CDR3: CSARMQQYNEQFF
DNA: TGCAGTGCTAGAATGCAGCAATACAATGAGCAGTTCTTC

size: -
V: TRBV12-3/TRBV12-4
J: TRBJ2-2
D: TRBD2
CDR3: CASSLALAGGPATGELFF
DNA: TGTGCCAGCAGTTTGGCACTAGCGGGGGGGCCGGCCACCGGGGAGCTGTTTTTT

size: many
V: TRBV12-3/TRBV12-4
J: TRBJ2-7
D: TRBD2
CDR3: CASRAGGAYEQYF
DNA: TGTGCCAGCAGAGCCGGGGGGGCCTACGAGCAGTACTTC

size: few
V: TRBV5-1
J: TRBJ2-3
D: TRBD1
CDR3: CASSLPGQGDTQYF
DNA: TGCGCCAGCAGCTTACCGGGACAGGGAGATACGCAGTATTTT

size: -
V: TRBV20-1
J: TRBJ1-2
D: -
CDR3: CSASRQNGYTF
DNA: TGCAGTGCTAGCAGACAGAATGGCTACACCTTC

size: -
V: TRBV19
J: TRBJ1-5
D: TRBD1
CDR3: CASSTPGTVPYQPQHF
DNA: TGTGCCAGTAGTACCCCAGGGACAGTTCCCTATCAGCCCCAGCATTTT

size: many
V: TRBV12-3/TRBV12-4
J: TRBJ2-2
D: -
CDR3: CASSSSGQGLTGELFF
DNA: -

size: many
V: TRBV5-1
J: TRBJ2-4
D: TRBD2
CDR3: CASSWTSGRRVIQYF
DNA: TGCGCCAGCAGCTGGACTAGCGGGAGGAGGGTCATTCAGTACTTC

size: -
V: TRBV4-3
J: TRBJ1-6
D: TRBD1
CDR3: CASSQEGPQGQSSYNSPLHF
DNA: TGCGCCAGCAGCCAAGAGGGACCGCAGGGACAGAGCTCCTATAATTCACCCCTCCACTTT

size: many
V: TRBV4-1
J: TRBJ2-1
D: -
CDR3: CASSQGSLNEQFF
DNA: TGCGCCAGCAGCCAAGGGAGCCTAAATGAGCAGTTCTTC

size: -
V: TRBV6-1
J: TRBJ2-1
D: -
CDR3: CASTYTGSYNEQFF
DNA: TGTGCCAGCACCTACACGGGCTCCTACAATGAGCAGTTCTTC

size: many
V: TRBV6-4
J: TRBJ2-3
D: -
CDR3: CASSDLYDLLVELGDTQYF
DNA: TGTGCCAGCAGTGACCTCTACGATTTGTTGGTGGAGTTGGGAGATACGCAGTATTTT

size: many
V: TRBV28
J: TRBJ2-2
D: TRBD2
CDR3: CASSGLAGAGELFF
DNA: TGTGCCAGCAGCGGACTAGCGGGAGCCGGGGAGCTGTTTTTT

size: many
V: TRBV20-1
J: TRBJ1-2
D: TRBD1
CDR3: CSASRTGAHGYTF
DNA: TGCAGTGCTAGCCGGACAGGGGCTCATGGCTACACCTTC

size: -
V: TRBV4-1
J: TRBJ1-2
D: -
CDR3: CASSRFKGGDGYTF
DNA: TGCGCCAGCAGCCGATTCAAGGGAGGTGACGGCTACACCTTC

size: few
V: TRBV2
J: TRBJ1-1
D: TRBD1
CDR3: CASLTGGAMSRAFF
DNA: TGTGCCAGCTTGACAGGGGGAGCTATGAGTAGGGCTTTCTTT

size: many
V: TRBV20-1
J: TRBJ2-3
D: -
CDR3: CSARPSWTTDTQYF
DNA: TGCAGTGCTAGACCCAGTTGGACCACAGATACGCAGTATTTT

size: few
V: TRBV7-9
J: TRBJ1-2
D: -
CDR3: CASSFSGNGYTF
DNA: TGTGCCAGCAGCTTCAGCGGGAATGGCTACACCTTC